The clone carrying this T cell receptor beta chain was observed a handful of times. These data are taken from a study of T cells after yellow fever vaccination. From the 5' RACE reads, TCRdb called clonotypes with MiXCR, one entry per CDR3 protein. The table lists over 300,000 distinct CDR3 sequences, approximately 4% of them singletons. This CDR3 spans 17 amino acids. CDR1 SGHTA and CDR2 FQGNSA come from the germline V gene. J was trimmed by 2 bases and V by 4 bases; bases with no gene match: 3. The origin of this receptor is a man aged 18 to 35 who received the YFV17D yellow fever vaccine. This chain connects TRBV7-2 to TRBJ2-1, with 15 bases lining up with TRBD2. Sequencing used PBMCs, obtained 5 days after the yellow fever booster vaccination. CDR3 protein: CASSWTSGGVTYNEQFF. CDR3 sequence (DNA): TGTGCCAGCAGCTGGACTAGCGGGGGGGTTACCTACAATGAGCAGTTCTTC. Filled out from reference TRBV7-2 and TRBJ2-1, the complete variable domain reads GAGVSQSPSNKVTEKGKDVELRCDPISGHTALYWYRQSLGQGLEFLIYFQGNSAPDKSGLPSDRFSAERTGGSVSTLTIQRTQQEDSAVYLCASSWTSGGVTYNEQFFGPGTRLTVL.